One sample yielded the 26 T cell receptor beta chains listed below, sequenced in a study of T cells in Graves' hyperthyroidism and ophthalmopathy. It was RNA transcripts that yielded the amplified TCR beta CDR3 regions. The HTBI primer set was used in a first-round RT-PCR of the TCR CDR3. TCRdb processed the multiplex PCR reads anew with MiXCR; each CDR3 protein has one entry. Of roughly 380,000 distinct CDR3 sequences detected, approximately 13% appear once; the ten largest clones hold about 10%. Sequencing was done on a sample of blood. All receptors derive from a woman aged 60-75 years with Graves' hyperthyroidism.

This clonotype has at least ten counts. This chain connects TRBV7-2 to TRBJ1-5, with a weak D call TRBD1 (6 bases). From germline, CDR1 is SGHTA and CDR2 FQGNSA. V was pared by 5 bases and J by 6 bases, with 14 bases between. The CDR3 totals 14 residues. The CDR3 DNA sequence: TGTGCCAGCAGCATTACAGGGATTAGTCAGCCCCAGCATTTT. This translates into CASSITGISQPQHF. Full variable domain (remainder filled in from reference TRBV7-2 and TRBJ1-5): GAGVSQSPSNKVTEKGKDVELRCDPISGHTALYWYRQSLGQGLEFLIYFQGNSAPDKSGLPSDRFSAERTGGSVSTLTIQRTQQEDSAVYLCASSITGISQPQHFGDGTRLSIL.

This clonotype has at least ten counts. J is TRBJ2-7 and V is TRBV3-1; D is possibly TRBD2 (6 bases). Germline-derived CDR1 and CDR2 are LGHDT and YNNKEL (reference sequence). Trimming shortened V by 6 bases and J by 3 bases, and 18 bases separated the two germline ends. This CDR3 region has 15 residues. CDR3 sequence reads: CASSPGAGVDYEQYF. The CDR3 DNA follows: TGTGCCAGCAGTCCCGGAGCGGGCGTCGACTACGAGCAGTACTTC.

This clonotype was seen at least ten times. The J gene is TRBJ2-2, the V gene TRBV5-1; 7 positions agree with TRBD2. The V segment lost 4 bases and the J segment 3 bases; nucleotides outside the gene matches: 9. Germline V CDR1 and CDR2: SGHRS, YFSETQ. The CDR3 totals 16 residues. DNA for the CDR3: TGCGCCAGCAGCGACCAGAGCGGGAAGGACACCGGGGAGCTGTTTTTT. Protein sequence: CASSDQSGKDTGELFF.

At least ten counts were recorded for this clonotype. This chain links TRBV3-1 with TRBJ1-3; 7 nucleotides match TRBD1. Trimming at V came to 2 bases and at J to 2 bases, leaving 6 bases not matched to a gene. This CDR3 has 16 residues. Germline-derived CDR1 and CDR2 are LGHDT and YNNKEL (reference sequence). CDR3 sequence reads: CASSQTPTGTGNTIYF. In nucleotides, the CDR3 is TGTGCCAGCAGCCAAACCCCGACAGGGACTGGAAACACCATATATTTT.

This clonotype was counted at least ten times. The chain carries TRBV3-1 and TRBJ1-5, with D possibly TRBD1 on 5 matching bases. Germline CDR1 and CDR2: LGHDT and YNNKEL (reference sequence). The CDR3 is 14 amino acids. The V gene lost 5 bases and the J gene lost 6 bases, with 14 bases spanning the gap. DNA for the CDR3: TGTGCCAGCAGCAAAATTACAGGCGGTCAGCCCCAGCATTTT. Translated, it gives CASSKITGGQPQHF.

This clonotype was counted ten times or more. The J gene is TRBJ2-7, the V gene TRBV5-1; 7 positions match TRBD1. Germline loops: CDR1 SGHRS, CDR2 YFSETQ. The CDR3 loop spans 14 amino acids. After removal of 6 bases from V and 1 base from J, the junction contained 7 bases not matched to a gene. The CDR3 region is CASTSGTASYEQYF. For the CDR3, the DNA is TGCGCCAGCACCTCGGGGACAGCTTCCTACGAGCAGTACTTC.

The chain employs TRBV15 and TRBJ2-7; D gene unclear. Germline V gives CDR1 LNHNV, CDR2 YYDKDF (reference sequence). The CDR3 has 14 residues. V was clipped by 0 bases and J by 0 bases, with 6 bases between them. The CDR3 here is CATSRDKGSYEQYF. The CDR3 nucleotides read TGTGCCACCAGCAGAGATAAGGGCTCCTACGAGCAGTACTTC.

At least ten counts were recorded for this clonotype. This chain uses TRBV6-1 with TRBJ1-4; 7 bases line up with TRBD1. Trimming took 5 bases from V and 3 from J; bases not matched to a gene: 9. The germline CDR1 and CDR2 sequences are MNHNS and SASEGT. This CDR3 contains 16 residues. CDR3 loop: CASSQTGFGANEKLFF. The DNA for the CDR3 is TGTGCCAGCAGTCAGACAGGGTTTGGGGCTAATGAAAAACTGTTTTTT.

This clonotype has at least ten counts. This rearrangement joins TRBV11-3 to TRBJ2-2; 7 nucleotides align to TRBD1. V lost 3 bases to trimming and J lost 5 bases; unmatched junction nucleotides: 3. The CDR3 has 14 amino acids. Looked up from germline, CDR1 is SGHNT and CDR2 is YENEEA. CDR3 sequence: CASSFTGVTGELFF. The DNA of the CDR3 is TGTGCCAGCAGCTTTACAGGGGTTACCGGGGAGCTGTTTTTT.

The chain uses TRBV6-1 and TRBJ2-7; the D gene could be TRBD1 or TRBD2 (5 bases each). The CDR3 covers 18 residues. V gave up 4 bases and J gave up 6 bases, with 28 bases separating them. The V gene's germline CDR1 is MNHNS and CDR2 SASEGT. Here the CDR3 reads CASSGAYVGQRSGSEQYF. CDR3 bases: TGTGCCAGCAGTGGAGCATATGTCGGCCAGAGGTCAGGGAGCGAGCAGTACTTC.

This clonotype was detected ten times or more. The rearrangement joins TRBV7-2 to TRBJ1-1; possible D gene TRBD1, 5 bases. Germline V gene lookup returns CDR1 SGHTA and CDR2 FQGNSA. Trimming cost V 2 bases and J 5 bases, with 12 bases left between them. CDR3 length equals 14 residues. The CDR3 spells CASSLNPPGTEAFF. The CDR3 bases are TGTGCCAGCAGCTTAAATCCCCCAGGGACTGAAGCTTTCTTT.

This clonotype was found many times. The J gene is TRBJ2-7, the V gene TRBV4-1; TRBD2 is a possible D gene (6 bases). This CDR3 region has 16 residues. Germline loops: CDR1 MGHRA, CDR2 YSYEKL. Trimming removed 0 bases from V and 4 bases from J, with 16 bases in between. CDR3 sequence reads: CASSQDRIGSRYEQYF. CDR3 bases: TGCGCCAGCAGCCAAGACCGTATCGGGAGTCGGTACGAGCAGTACTTC.

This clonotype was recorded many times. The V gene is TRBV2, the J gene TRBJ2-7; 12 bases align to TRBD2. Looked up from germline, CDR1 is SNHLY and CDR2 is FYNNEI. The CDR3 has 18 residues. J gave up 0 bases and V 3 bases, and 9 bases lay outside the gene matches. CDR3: CASSDFGTSGPHSYEQYF. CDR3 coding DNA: TGTGCCAGCAGTGATTTCGGGACTAGCGGGCCCCACTCCTACGAGCAGTACTTC.

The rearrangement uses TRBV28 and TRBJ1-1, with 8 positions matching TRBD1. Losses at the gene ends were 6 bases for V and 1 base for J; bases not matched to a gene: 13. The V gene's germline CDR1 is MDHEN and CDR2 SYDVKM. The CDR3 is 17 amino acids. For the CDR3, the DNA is TGTGCCAGCAGCTACTATGGCAGGGGGCGCGGGAACACTGAAGCTTTCTTT. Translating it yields CASSYYGRGRGNTEAFF. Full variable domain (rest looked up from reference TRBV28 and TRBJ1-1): DVKVTQSSRYLVKRTGEKVFLECVQDMDHENMFWYRQDPGLGLRLIYFSYDVKMKEKGDIPEGYSVSREKKERFSLILESASTNQTSMYLCASSYYGRGRGNTEAFFGQGTRLTVV.

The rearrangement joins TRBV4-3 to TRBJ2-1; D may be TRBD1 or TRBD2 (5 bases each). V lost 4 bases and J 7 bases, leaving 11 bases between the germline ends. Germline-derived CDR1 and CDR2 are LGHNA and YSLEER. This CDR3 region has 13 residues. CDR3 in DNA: TGCGCCAGCAGCCCCCCGGGGCTAAATGAGCAGTTCTTC. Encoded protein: CASSPPGLNEQFF.

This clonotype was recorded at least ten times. The CDR3: CATSRFDDRGRIPQHF. The DNA for the CDR3 is TGTGCCACCAGCAGATTCGATGACAGGGGGAGAATCCCCCAGCATTTT. The gene calls are TRBV15 and TRBJ1-5, with 9 bases matching TRBD1. The CDR3 contains 16 residues. CDR1 is LNHNV and CDR2 is YYDKDF in the germline V gene (reference sequence). V lost 2 bases, J lost 10 bases, and 12 bases stayed unmatched.

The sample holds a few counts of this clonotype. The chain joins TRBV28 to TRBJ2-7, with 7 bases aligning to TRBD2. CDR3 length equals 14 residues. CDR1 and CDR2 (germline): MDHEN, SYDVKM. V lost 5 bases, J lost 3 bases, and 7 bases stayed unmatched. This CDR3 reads CASSPASGLYEQYF. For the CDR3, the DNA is TGTGCCAGCAGTCCCGCTAGCGGCCTCTACGAGCAGTACTTC. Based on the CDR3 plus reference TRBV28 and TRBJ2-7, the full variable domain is DVKVTQSSRYLVKRTGEKVFLECVQDMDHENMFWYRQDPGLGLRLIYFSYDVKMKEKGDIPEGYSVSREKKERFSLILESASTNQTSMYLCASSPASGLYEQYFGPGTRLTVT.

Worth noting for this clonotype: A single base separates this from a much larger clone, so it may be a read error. The CDR3, as DNA: TGTGCCACCAGCTTGGGACTAGCGGGAGATACGCAGTATTTT. As protein: CATSLGLAGDTQYF. The V and J genes are TRBV7-2 and TRBJ2-3, with 12 bases matching TRBD2. Germline V gene sequence: CDR1 SGHTA, CDR2 FQGNSA. The CDR3 consists of 14 residues.

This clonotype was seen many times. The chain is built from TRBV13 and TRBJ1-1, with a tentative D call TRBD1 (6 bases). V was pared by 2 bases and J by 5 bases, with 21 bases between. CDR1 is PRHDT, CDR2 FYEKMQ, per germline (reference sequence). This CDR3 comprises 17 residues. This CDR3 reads CASSLHHGGGTRTEAFF. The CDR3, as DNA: TGTGCCAGCAGCTTACATCATGGGGGGGGCACGAGGACTGAAGCTTTCTTT. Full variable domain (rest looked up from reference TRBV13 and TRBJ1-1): AAGVIQSPRHLIKEKRETATLKCYPIPRHDTVYWYQQGPGQDPQFLISFYEKMQSDKGSIPDRFSAQQFSDYHSELNMSSLELGDSALYFCASSLHHGGGTRTEAFFGQGTRLTVV.

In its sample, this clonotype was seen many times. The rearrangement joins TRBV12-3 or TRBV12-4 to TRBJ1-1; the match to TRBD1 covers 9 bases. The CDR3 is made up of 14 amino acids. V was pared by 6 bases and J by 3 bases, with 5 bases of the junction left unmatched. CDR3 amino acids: CASRRTGAHTEAFF. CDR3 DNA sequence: TGTGCCAGCAGACGGACAGGGGCCCACACTGAAGCTTTCTTT.

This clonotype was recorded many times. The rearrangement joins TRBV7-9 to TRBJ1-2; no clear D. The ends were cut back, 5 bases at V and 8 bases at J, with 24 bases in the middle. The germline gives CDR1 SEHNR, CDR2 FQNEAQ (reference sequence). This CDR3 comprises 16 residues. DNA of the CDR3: TGTGCCAGCAGCCCCTCGTCCCTCGCGAGGGATACGGGCTACACCTTC. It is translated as CASSPSSLARDTGYTF.

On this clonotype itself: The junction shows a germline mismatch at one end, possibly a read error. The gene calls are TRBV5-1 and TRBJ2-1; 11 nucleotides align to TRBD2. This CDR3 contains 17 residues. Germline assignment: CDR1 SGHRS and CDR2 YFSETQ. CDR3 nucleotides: TGTGCCAGCAGCCCAGGAACTGGGACTAGCGGATACAATGAGCAGTTCTTC. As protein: CASSPGTGTSGYNEQFF.

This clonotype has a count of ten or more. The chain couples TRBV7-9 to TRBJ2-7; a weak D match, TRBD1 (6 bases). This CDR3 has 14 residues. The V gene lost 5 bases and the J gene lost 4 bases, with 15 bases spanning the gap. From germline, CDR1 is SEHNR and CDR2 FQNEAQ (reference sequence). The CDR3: CASSHGGGSYEQYF. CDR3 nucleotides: TGTGCCAGCAGCCACGGTGGGGGCTCTTACGAGCAGTACTTC.

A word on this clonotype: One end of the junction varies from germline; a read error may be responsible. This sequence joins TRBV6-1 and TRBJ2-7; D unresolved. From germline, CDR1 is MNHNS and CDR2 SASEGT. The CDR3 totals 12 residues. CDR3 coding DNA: TGTGCCAGCAGTGAAGTTGGCTACGGGCAGTACTTC. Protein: CASSEVGYGQYF.

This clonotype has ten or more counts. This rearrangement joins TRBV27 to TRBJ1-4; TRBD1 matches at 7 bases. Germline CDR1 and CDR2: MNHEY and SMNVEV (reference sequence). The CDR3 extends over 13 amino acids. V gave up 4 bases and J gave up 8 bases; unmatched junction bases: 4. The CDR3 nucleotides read TGTGCCAGCAGTTGGGGGACAGAGGAAAAACTGTTTTTT. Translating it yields CASSWGTEEKLFF.

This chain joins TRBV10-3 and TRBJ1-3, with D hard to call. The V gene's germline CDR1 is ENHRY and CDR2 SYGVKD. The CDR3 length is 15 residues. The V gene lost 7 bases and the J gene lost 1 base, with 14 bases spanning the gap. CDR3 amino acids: CAITQNEGSGNTIYF. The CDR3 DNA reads TGTGCCATCACCCAGAATGAGGGTTCTGGAAACACCATATATTTT.